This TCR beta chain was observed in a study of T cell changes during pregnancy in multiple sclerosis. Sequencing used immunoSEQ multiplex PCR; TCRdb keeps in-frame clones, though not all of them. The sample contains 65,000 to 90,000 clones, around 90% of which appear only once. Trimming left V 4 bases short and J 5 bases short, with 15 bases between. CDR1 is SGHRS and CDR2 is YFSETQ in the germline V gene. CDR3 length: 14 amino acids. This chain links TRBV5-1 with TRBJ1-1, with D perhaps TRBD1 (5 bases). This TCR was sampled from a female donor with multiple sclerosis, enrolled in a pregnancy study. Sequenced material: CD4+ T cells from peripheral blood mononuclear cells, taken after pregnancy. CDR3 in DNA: TGCGCCAGCAGCCTTGTAGGGGCGCATACTGAAGCTTTCTTT. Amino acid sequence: CASSLVGAHTEAFF.